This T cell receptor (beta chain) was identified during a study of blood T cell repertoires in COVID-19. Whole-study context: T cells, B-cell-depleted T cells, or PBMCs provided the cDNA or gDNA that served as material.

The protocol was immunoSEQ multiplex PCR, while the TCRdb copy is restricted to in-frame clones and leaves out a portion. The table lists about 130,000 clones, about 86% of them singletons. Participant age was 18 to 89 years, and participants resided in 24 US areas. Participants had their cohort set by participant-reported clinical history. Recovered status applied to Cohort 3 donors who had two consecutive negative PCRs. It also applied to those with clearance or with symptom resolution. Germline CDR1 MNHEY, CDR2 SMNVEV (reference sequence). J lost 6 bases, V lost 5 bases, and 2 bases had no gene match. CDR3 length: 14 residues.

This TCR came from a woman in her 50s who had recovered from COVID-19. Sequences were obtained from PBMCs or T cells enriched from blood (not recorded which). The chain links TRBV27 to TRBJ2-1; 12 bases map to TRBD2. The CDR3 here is CASSPLAGGNEQFF. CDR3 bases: TGTGCCAGCAGTCCACTAGCGGGGGGCAATGAGCAGTTCTTC.